This T cell receptor beta chain was sequenced for a study of cytomegalovirus exposure and HLA in healthy donors. The PCR was carried out with 60 Vbeta primers and 13 Jbeta primers. The protocol was immunoSEQ multiplex PCR, while the TCRdb copy is restricted to in-frame clones and leaves out a portion. The sample contains over 150,000 clones, more than 75% of which appear only once. The germline CDR1 and CDR2 sequences are ENHRY and SYGVKD. With 6 bases clipped from V and 8 bases from J, the junction kept 0 bases outside the gene matches. The CDR3 is 12 amino acids. This receptor was obtained from a young man in good health and CMV-seropositive. Sequenced: PBMCs. The genes are TRBV10-3 and TRBJ2-1, with 11 bases fitting TRBD2. Here the CDR3 reads CAIRGLADEQFF. The CDR3 DNA sequence: TGTGCCATCAGGGGACTAGCGGATGAGCAGTTCTTC.